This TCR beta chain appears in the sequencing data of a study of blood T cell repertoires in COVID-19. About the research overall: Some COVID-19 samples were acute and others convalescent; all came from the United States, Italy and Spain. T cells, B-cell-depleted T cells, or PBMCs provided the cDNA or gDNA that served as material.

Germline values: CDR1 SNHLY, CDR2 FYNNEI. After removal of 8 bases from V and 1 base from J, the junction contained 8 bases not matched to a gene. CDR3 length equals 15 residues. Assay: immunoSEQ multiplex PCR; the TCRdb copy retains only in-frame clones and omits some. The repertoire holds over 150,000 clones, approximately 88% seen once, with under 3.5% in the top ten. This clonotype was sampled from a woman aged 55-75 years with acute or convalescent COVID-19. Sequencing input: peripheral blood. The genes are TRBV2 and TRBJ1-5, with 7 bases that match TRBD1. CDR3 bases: TGTGCCAGCTGGTCGGGACAGACAAGCAATCAGCCCCAGCATTTT. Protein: CASWSGQTSNQPQHF.